The entry below gives a single TCR beta chain sequence along with its context. Its antigen has not been determined. Per-base qualities were not stored, and no clone one base away is much larger. These data come from a study of cytomegalovirus exposure and HLA in healthy donors (TCRdb year 2017). In the study overall: An earlier analysis of around 600 of the donors reported 250 to 300 Gb of sequence data and some 100 million unique TCR beta sequences from around 200 million T cells. HLA typing included class I and class II loci at four-digit resolution. The study was designed to test whether signatures of past pathogen exposure could be identified by cataloging public T cell receptors. The number of typed donors differed by locus: about 620-640 for A, B, C, DRB1 and DQB1; approximately 540 for DQA1; approximately 600 for DPA1; and some 470 for DPB1. All discovery cohort repertoires had been generated using a single sequencing platform. Besides the first cohort of around 700 subjects, a separate validation cohort made up of 120 different subjects was used. The study used immunosequencing to profile the T cell repertoires of 666 subjects and linked those repertoires to cytomegalovirus serostatus. Rather than using new phenotypic data, the later analysis identified candidate immune exposures from TCR beta sequences and from how often those sequences occurred across donors. An early release that covered 640 HLA-typed donors contained around 300 gigabases of sequencing data and approximately 85 million unique TCR sequences. An earlier analysis of fewer than 700 of the donors applied high-throughput TCR beta sequencing to assess whether each TCR beta V gene segment acted as functional or pseudogenic. To study patterns of TCR occurrence, a later analysis re-analyzed previously published TCR beta repertoires from more than 550 donors and added high-resolution HLA genotyping. Among around 400 genotyped donors of the cohort, an average of approximately 250,000 unique TCR beta nucleotide sequences were sequenced per donor, around 20% of them non-productive. Four or five DR-DQ haplotypes were handled as single units for association and clustering, since linkage in the cohort was strong. The genetic ancestry cluster associated with self-reported Caucasian donors included around 76% of the approximately 410 genotyped donors. A later genetic analysis took genome-wide SNP genotypes for about three fifths of the 666 donors and used that subset as a discovery cohort. To predict cytomegalovirus infection status, the study combined high-throughput TCR immunosequencing, statistical association of individual TCRs with disease status, and machine learning. Alongside the repertoire data, information on donor age, sex, ethnicity and CMV serostatus was compiled. The full study reports these points: V-gene and J-gene trimming of TCR beta chains was associated with a missense DCLRE1C variant in a later genetic analysis, and the association was replicated in an independent cohort. According to a later analysis, TCR association rates differed among HLA loci, with DRB1 alleles showing the most associated TCRs and HLA-C alleles showing the fewest. While some public TCRs were present in many individuals, most TCR sequences turned up only very rarely across donors. A later analysis found that HLA-associated TCR beta chains were more clonally expanded and had lower generation probabilities than equally common non-associated chains. For the cohort, immune exposure information was limited to CMV serostatus. Correlated functional status among segregating V segments might be attributable to linkage disequilibrium, but an unknown experimental factor could not be ruled out. A cluster of highly shared sequence variants was judged likely to be a technical artifact of the sequencing pipeline. A further reported finding was that TCR beta sequences accurately predicted the HLA-A and HLA-B alleles for most subjects in the first cohort. Cytomegalovirus status was reported to be diagnosed by the classifier with high specificity and sensitivity in both the original and validation cohorts. A few of the identified cytomegalovirus-associated TCR beta chains were confirmed in vitro to be specific for cytomegalovirus antigens. The authors suggested that the approach could potentially be extended to other disease states and immunological phenotypes. Assigning TCR associations to individual alleles was difficult when HLA alleles, especially DR and DQ, strongly co-occurred. The study gave a list of 150 to 200 TCR beta chains associated with cytomegalovirus. This cohort had only TCR beta chains sequenced, and the lack of alpha or paired-chain data limited which features could be detected. The presence/absence analyses assumed that sequencing depth was roughly uniform across donors, and that assumption may not be true. According to a later genetic analysis, donors in an Asian-associated ancestry cluster had fewer N-insertions in productive TCRs than the approximately 670-donor mean. Because HLA typing was missing for some donors at each locus, association tests included only the typed subset. In a later analysis, most CMV-associated TCR beta chains were found to appear HLA-restricted, with HLA associations seemingly driven largely by CMV exposure. In a later analysis, several top co-occurrence clusters were reported to appear linked to parvovirus B19, influenza, CMV and Epstein-Barr virus. Broadly in line with IMGT annotations, most TCR beta V segments showed up in productive rearrangements about 87% or about 30% of the time in an earlier analysis of around 600 of the donors. A later analysis associated about 17,000 TCR beta sequences with specific HLA alleles at a false discovery rate of 0.05. Some IMGT-functional V segments, including TRBV6-2 and TRBV6-3, could not be told apart with the 87-base-pair reads, so those segments were excluded. Because counts were too low, 15 or so rarely observed V segments, including chromosome 9 orphons, were excluded from the earlier analysis of around 590 of the donors.

The cohort consisted of approximately 670 healthy bone marrow donors. At the time of sampling, all cohort members were nominally healthy, though unrecorded immune exposures were likely present. The donor was CMV seropositive and belonged to the group of some 290 seropositive cohort members. Each donor provided a peripheral blood sample, and peripheral blood mononuclear cells were used for TCR beta sequencing. Genomic DNA was extracted from the blood cell samples with the Qiagen DNeasy Blood Extraction Kit. The method behind the library was the immunoSEQ multiplex PCR assay. For the multiplex PCR, a mixture combining 60 forward primers for TCR Vbeta segments and 13 reverse primers for TCR Jbeta segments was used. The CDR3 region of rearranged TCR beta genes was amplified from genomic DNA by a multiplex PCR assay. The amplified TCR beta libraries were sequenced on the Illumina HiSeq System as 87-base-pair reads. The study's own analysis went as follows. Across the 666 repertoires, a later analysis counted tens of millions of unique TCR beta chains, roughly 11 million of which were shared by at least two donors. To remove PCR and sequencing errors, raw reads were error-corrected and collapsed into unique sequences using a nearest-neighbor algorithm that merged closely related sequences. Alignment of CDR3 sequences to IMGT reference sequences was used to assign V, D and J gene segments. For a sequence to be retained, a match of at least six nucleotides was required to both a V gene segment and a J gene segment. Rearrangements were called productive when the CDR3 lacked stop codons and stayed in frame with V and J; all others were non-productive. CDR3 was defined according to IMGT convention as the region running from the second conserved V-encoded cysteine to the conserved J-encoded phenylalanine. In an earlier analysis of 587 of the donors, sequences lacking an unambiguous match to a single V gene segment were excluded. In an earlier analysis of about 590 of the donors, a V segment was called functional when productive rearrangements were above 56.7%, and segregating when the standard deviation between donors exceeded 5%. A statistical classification framework was developed to diagnose cytomegalovirus status using the catalog of TCR beta chain sequences. In a later analysis, TCR nucleotide sequences were compared against IMGT/GENE-DB human TR gene sequences so that V and J genes could be assigned. Using the TCRdist pipeline, a later analysis assigned CDR3 sequences along with most-parsimonious VDJ recombination scenarios. In a later analysis, each TCR beta chain was defined by its CDR3 amino acid sequence together with its V-gene family, and reads lacking a unique V-gene family were excluded. To address suspected cross-contamination and a sequencing artifact, a later analysis removed roughly 640 highly shared, low-generation-probability nucleotide sequences. A later analysis calculated a clonal expansion index for each public chain from normalized within-repertoire ranks of inferred template counts. Generation probabilities in a later analysis came from a VDJ recombination model fitted to out-of-frame rearrangements, and those results were checked against IGoR. Hypergeometric tests were used in a later analysis to score TCR-TCR, TCR-HLA and TCR-CMV co-occurrence, with a repertoire-size bias correction applied to the TCR pairs. In a later analysis, false discovery rates were estimated by permuting HLA or CMV assignments 20 times. A later analysis grouped co-occurring TCRs with DBSCAN, adding TCRdist sequence similarity when clustering within HLA-allele-positive subsets. For co-occurrence clustering, repertoires with fewer than 30,000 or more than 120,000 public chains were excluded, along with five or six repertoires with anomalous nucleotide sharing. The table comes from immuneACCESS by way of TCRdb, which keeps in-frame sequences with V and J called. Part of the clones is missing from these tables; in studies checked, under half for an unresolved V gene and the rest for unknown reasons. V and J calls and clone size follow that table, whereas D and trimming were derived from the DNA. The sample table shows nearly 300,000 clones, and 80% to 90% are seen once. The top ten clones comprise around 4% of the sample.

CDR1 and CDR2, looked up from the germline V gene, are LGHNA and YSLEER. Including cysteine and phenylalanine, the CDR3 has 14 amino acids. Only the CDR3 portion is preserved as DNA: 42 bases, with reading frame beginning at the first base. The junction shows trimming of 0 bases on V and 5 bases on J, plus 10 bases between the germline ends. The chain uses TRBV4-3 and TRBJ1-2, and the D gene may be TRBD1, 5 bases matching. The source is a man aged 35-49 years in good health and CMV-seropositive. The sequenced material came from PBMCs. The CDR3 region has the sequence CASSQDTTGYGYTF. The DNA is as follows: TGCGCCAGCAGCCAAGATACAACAGGTTATGGCTACACCTTC.